This T cell receptor (beta chain) was found in a study of T cell responses to AZD1222 COVID-19 vaccine. CDR3 length: 14 residues. Germline CDR1 reads SGHTS; CDR2 reads YDEGEE. The V end was cut by 1 base, the J end by 6 bases, with 14 bases between. Data came from immunoSEQ multiplex PCR; TCRdb stores just in-frame clones and leaves some out. The sample yields about 130,000 clones, 90% seen once. Whole-study results and caveats: Repertoires in all cases were sampled only once the peak T cell response had passed. Among those given AZD1222, only 6 or 7 were seropositive at baseline.

Regarding this clone: What it recognizes is unknown.

The starting material was peripheral blood, obtained on day 0 of AZD1222 vaccination. The sequence derives from an adult in good health. V and J are TRBV5-8 and TRBJ2-7; possibly TRBD1 for D (5 bases). The CDR3 DNA reads as TGTGCCAGCAGCTTGAGGGGATCAATAAGCGAGCAGTACTTC. Translation gives CASSLRGSISEQYF.